The 25 T cell receptor beta chains reported below all come from one sample, sequenced in a study of human T cells and chemical hapten exposure. TCRdb re-analysed the RACE reads in MiXCR, keeping a single row per CDR3 protein. This table has about 120,000 distinct CDR3 sequences, approximately 14% appearing once. The time point is: patch test 1, 2 weeks after DPC sensitization. Treatment: therapeutic diphenylcyclopropenone sensitization with weekly scalp DPC. This material consisted of whole blood, taken in connection with sensitization to the hapten diphenylcyclopropenone (DPC). These TCRs come from a man aged 18 to 30 with alopecia areata. Some clones in this sample may be carry-over from other donors' samples.

The sample holds a few counts of this clonotype. This chain joins TRBV10-3 and TRBJ1-1; 9 bases align to TRBD1. CDR1 and CDR2 from the germline V gene are ENHRY and SYGVKD. The CDR3 loop spans 15 amino acids. The ends lost 10 bases at V and 0 bases at J; junction bases unmatched: 9. The CDR3 spells CASDRGTPMNTEAFF. As DNA, the CDR3 is TGTGCCAGTGACAGGGGGACTCCAATGAACACTGAAGCTTTCTTT.

The chain links TRBV7-2 to TRBJ1-5; D ambiguous. The V gene lost 0 bases and the J gene lost 4 bases, with 7 bases spanning the gap. The V gene's germline CDR1 is SGHTA and CDR2 FQGNSA. The CDR3 contains 14 residues. CDR3 DNA sequence: TGTGCCAGCAGCTTAGCGGGGAAGAATCAGCCCCAGCATTTT. Protein: CASSLAGKNQPQHF.

This clonotype was seen many times. The CDR3 sequence: CASSPNMNTEAFF. The CDR3 DNA reads as TGTGCCAGCTCACCTAACATGAACACTGAAGCTTTCTTT. The chain combines TRBV18 with TRBJ1-1; D is undetermined. Trimming shortened V by 3 bases and J by 0 bases, and 5 bases separated the two germline ends. CDR1 is KGHSH, CDR2 LQKENI, per germline. The CDR3 has 13 residues.

Turning to this clonotype: A read error may explain this, as a much larger clone is one base away. The V and J genes are TRBV6-6 and TRBJ1-6; 8 bases map to TRBD1. CDR3 length equals 15 residues. The germline V gene has CDR1 MNHNY and CDR2 SVGAGI (reference sequence). The CDR3: CACSFGQGGNSPLHF. CDR3 nucleotides: TGTGCCTGCAGCTTTGGACAGGGTGGCAATTCACCCCTCCACTTT.

The CDR3 loop reads CASSKARREAFF. The DNA of the CDR3 is TGTGCCAGCAGTAAGGCCCGTCGAGAAGCTTTCTTT. The V gene is TRBV2, the J gene TRBJ1-1; D not resolved. V was trimmed by 5 bases and J by 8 bases, leaving 12 bases between them. The germline gives CDR1 SNHLY, CDR2 FYNNEI. The CDR3 extends over 12 amino acids.

This chain uses TRBV10-1 with TRBJ1-1; a weak D match, TRBD1 (5 bases). Trimming pared 6 bases from V and 4 bases from J, leaving 12 bases between. The CDR3 runs 13 residues. Looked up from germline, CDR1 is WNHNN and CDR2 is SYGVQD (reference sequence). The CDR3, as DNA: TGCGCCAGCAGCCAGGGACCCGGCACTGAAGCTTTCTTT. Its protein is CASSQGPGTEAFF.

The rearrangement uses TRBV6-2 or TRBV6-3 and TRBJ2-7, with 7 nucleotides matching TRBD2. The V gene end was trimmed by 4 bases and the J gene end by 0 bases; junction bases not matched to a gene: 9. The CDR3 runs to 16 residues. The germline V gene encodes CDR1 MNHEY and CDR2 SVGEGT. The CDR3 nucleotides are TGTGCCAGCAGTTTTAGCATGACTAGCTTCTCCTACGAGCAGTACGTC. Translation: CASSFSMTSFSYEQYV.

The CDR3 sequence: CASSQDRGREETQYF. CDR3 DNA: TGTGCCAGCAGCCAAGATCGGGGGAGAGAAGAGACCCAGTACTTC. This chain joins TRBV4-2 and TRBJ2-5; a possible D gene is TRBD2 (6 bases). From germline, CDR1 is LGHNA and CDR2 YNFKEQ. CDR3 size: 15 residues. V lost 0 bases, J lost 3 bases, and 11 bases lay in between.

V gene TRBV19 combines with J gene TRBJ2-7; a possible D gene is TRBD2 (7 bases). This CDR3 has 15 amino acids. Germline-derived CDR1 and CDR2 are LNHDA and SQIVND (reference sequence). V was cut by 7 bases and J by 3 bases, with 19 bases left in between. CDR3 region: CASTPSGGQFYEQYF. DNA of the CDR3: TGTGCCAGTACCCCTAGCGGCGGACAGTTCTACGAGCAGTACTTC.

This rearrangement joins TRBV29-1 to TRBJ2-1; no firm D call. Germline V gene sequence: CDR1 SQVTM, CDR2 ANQGSEA. The CDR3 sequence is 12 residues long. The V and J ends lost 7 bases and 6 bases respectively, with 13 bases between them. The CDR3 reads CSERGPGNEQFF. Here the CDR3 DNA reads TGCAGCGAACGAGGCCCTGGCAATGAGCAGTTCTTC.

A few counts support this clonotype. The rearrangement uses TRBV6-6 and TRBJ2-7; D possibly corresponds to TRBD2 (6 bases). V lost 4 bases, J lost 5 bases, and 15 bases lay in between. This CDR3 is built from 14 residues. The germline V gene has CDR1 MNHNY and CDR2 SVGAGI (reference sequence). The CDR3 here is CASSLYTGLNEQYF. The CDR3 nucleotides are TGTGCCAGCAGTTTATACACGGGACTTAACGAGCAGTACTTC.

This clonotype was detected only a few times. The chain joins TRBV3-1 to TRBJ1-1, with unresolved D. Germline CDR1 is LGHDT and CDR2 is YNNKEL (reference sequence). CDR3 length: 14 amino acids. Trimming removed 4 bases from V and 11 bases from J, with 20 bases in between. The CDR3 nucleotides read TGTGCCAGCAGCCTAGGCAGCCGGGGAGGTGACGCTTTCTTT. Its translation: CASSLGSRGGDAFF.

In this sample, this clonotype turned up a few times. The genes are TRBV28 and TRBJ1-1; D remains ambiguous. The ends were cut back, 2 bases at V and 11 bases at J, with 15 bases in the middle. Germline V CDR1 and CDR2: MDHEN, SYDVKM. The CDR3 spans 13 residues. The DNA of the CDR3 is TGTGCCAGCAGTTTAAATTTGGGGAATGTGGCTTTCTTT. Protein product: CASSLNLGNVAFF.

This clonotype was seen a handful of times. The V call is TRBV7-3, the J call TRBJ2-5; TRBD2 aligns across 9 bases. Germline loops: CDR1 SGHTA, CDR2 FQGTGA. Trimming cost V 0 bases and J 4 bases; bases outside gene matches: 12. The CDR3 totals 18 residues. The CDR3 DNA reads TGTGCCAGCAGCTTAACTAGCGGGGGAGGTTTCTTGGGAGAGACCCAGTACTTC. Residues: CASSLTSGGGFLGETQYF.

V gene TRBV11-3 combines with J gene TRBJ2-7, with 9 bases identical to TRBD1. Trimming removed 4 bases from V and 2 bases from J; junction bases left unmatched: 6. Germline CDR1 and CDR2: SGHNT and YENEEA. The CDR3 consists of 15 residues. The CDR3: CASSSTGQGTYEQYF. The CDR3 region has the DNA TGTGCCAGCAGCTCGACGGGACAGGGAACCTACGAGCAGTACTTC.

The chain uses TRBV7-9 and TRBJ1-4; no firm D call. CDR3 size: 14 residues. With 11 bases removed from V and 4 bases from J, the gap between germline ends came to 17 bases. The germline V gene encodes CDR1 SEHNR and CDR2 FQNEAQ (reference sequence). The CDR3 region is CASTMREDNEKLFF. CDR3 bases: TGTGCCTCCACGATGAGGGAGGATAATGAAAAACTGTTTTTT. Full variable domain (remainder filled in from reference TRBV7-9 and TRBJ1-4): DTGVSQNPRHKITKRGQNVTFRCDPISEHNRLYWYRQTLGQGPEFLTYFQNEAQLEKSRLLSDRFSAERPKGSFSTLEIQRTEQGDSAMYLCASTMREDNEKLFFGSGTQLSVL.

This rearrangement joins TRBV12-3 or TRBV12-4 to TRBJ1-6, with D unclear. Trimming took 8 bases from V and 9 from J, leaving 2 bases between them. The CDR3 loop spans 9 amino acids. CDR3 coding DNA: TGTGCCAGCGCTTCACCCCTCCACTTT. Its translation is CASASPLHF.

The chain employs TRBV7-3 and TRBJ2-2; perhaps TRBD1 as D (5 bases). Per the germline V gene, CDR1 is SGHTA and CDR2 is FQGTGA. Trimming took off 1 base at V and 4 bases at J, with 13 bases between the two ends. The CDR3 is made up of 16 amino acids. CDR3 bases: TGTGCCAGCAGCTTAATGGGGCGGAGTTCCACCGGGGAGCTGTTTTTT. Residues: CASSLMGRSSTGELFF.

This clonotype came up a few times. V and J are TRBV4-3 and TRBJ1-2, with unresolved D. The CDR3 is 13 residues long. Germline CDR1 is LGHNA and CDR2 is YSLEER. Trimming pared 0 bases from V and 3 bases from J, leaving 5 bases between. The CDR3 region is CASSQEGYYGYTF. The CDR3 DNA reads TGCGCCAGCAGCCAAGAGGGATACTATGGCTACACCTTC.

This chain joins TRBV11-3 and TRBJ2-7, with TRBD2 matching 9 bases. The CDR3 is 17 residues long. Germline-derived CDR1 and CDR2 are SGHNT and YENEEA. J lost 3 bases, V lost 1 base, and 10 bases had no gene match. The CDR3 nucleotides are TGTGCCAGCAGCTTAGTGGGGGCTAGCGGGACTTACTACGAGCAGTACTTC. It is translated as CASSLVGASGTYYEQYF.

The chain employs TRBV7-2 and TRBJ1-5; 7 bases map to TRBD1. The CDR3 extends over 15 amino acids. Trimming took 1 base from V and 3 from J; bases not matched to a gene: 3. In germline, CDR1 is SGHTA, CDR2 FQGNSA. The CDR3 nucleotides read TGTGCCAGCAGCTTAGACAGGGGATACAATCAGCCCCAGCATTTT. It translates to CASSLDRGYNQPQHF. Drawing the rest from reference TRBV7-2 and TRBJ1-5, the complete variable domain is GAGVSQSPSNKVTEKGKDVELRCDPISGHTALYWYRQSLGQGLEFLIYFQGNSAPDKSGLPSDRFSAERTGGSVSTLTIQRTQQEDSAVYLCASSLDRGYNQPQHFGDGTRLSIL.

J is TRBJ2-5 and V is TRBV12-3 or TRBV12-4, with D possibly matching TRBD1 (5 bases). This CDR3 spans 13 amino acids. The germline V and J ends were trimmed by 6 bases and 1 base, with 9 bases remaining between them. CDR3 DNA: TGTGCCAGCAGCCCGACAGCCCAAGAGACCCAGTACTTC. Translated, it gives CASSPTAQETQYF.

This clonotype was seen a handful of times. The genes are TRBV3-1 and TRBJ2-1; 10 positions match TRBD2. The germline gives CDR1 LGHDT, CDR2 YNNKEL (reference sequence). The CDR3 is 17 residues long. J was trimmed by 8 bases and V by 2 bases; bases with no gene match: 12. CDR3 in DNA: TGTGCCAGCAGCCAAAGTTTCAAGCGGGGGGGCCGGGATGAGCAGTTCTTC. Amino acids: CASSQSFKRGGRDEQFF.

Here the CDR3 DNA reads TGTGCCAGCAGCTCCCTAAGACTAGCTCTTCGCAATGAGCAGTTCTTC. It yields the protein CASSSLRLALRNEQFF. V is TRBV7-9 and J is TRBJ2-1, with TRBD2 matching 7 bases. V shed 4 bases, J shed 6 bases, and the junction held 12 bases outside the gene matches. Germline CDR1 SEHNR, CDR2 FQNEAQ (reference sequence). This CDR3 is 16 amino acids long. The variable domain in full, completed from reference TRBV7-9 and TRBJ2-1, reads DTGVSQNPRHKITKRGQNVTFRCDPISEHNRLYWYRQTLGQGPEFLTYFQNEAQLEKSRLLSDRFSAERPKGSFSTLEIQRTEQGDSAMYLCASSSLRLALRNEQFFGPGTRLTVL.

This clonotype was counted at least ten times. The chain combines TRBV5-1 with TRBJ1-6; maybe TRBD1 (5 bases). V was shortened by 5 bases and J by 7 bases, with 19 bases between the two germline ends. The CDR3 consists of 16 residues. The germline V gene has CDR1 SGHRS and CDR2 YFSETQ. Here the CDR3 reads CASSTVSSGGNSPLHF. CDR3 nucleotide sequence: TGCGCCAGCAGTACCGTCAGTTCCGGGGGAAATTCACCCCTCCACTTT.